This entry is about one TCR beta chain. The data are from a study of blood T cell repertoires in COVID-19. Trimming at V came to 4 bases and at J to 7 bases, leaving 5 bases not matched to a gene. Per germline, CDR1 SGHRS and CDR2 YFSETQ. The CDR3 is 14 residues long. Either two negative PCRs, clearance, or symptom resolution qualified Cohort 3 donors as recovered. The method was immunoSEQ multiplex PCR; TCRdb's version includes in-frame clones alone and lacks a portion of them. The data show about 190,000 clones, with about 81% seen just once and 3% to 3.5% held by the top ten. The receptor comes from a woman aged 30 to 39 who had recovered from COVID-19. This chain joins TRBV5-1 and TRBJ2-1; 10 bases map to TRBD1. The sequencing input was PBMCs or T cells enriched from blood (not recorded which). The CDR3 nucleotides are TGCGCCAGCAGCGGGGACAGGGGATGGAATGAGCAGTTCTTC. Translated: CASSGDRGWNEQFF. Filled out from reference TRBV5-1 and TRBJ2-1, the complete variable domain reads KAGVTQTPRYLIKTRGQQVTLSCSPISGHRSVSWYQQTPGQGLQFLFEYFSETQRNKGNFPGRFSGRQFSNSRSEMNVSTLELGDSALYLCASSGDRGWNEQFFGPGTRLTVL.